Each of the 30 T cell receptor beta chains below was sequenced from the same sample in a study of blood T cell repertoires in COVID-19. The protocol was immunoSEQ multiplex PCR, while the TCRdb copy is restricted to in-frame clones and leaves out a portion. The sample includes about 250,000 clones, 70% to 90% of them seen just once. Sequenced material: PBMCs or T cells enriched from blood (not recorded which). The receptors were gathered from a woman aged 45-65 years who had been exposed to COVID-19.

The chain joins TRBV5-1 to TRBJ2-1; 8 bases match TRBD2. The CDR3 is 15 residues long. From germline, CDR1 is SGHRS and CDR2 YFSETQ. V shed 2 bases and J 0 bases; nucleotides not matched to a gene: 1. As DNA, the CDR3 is TGCGCCAGCAGCTTAAGCGGGAGCTCCTACAATGAGCAGTTCTTC. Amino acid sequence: CASSLSGSSYNEQFF.

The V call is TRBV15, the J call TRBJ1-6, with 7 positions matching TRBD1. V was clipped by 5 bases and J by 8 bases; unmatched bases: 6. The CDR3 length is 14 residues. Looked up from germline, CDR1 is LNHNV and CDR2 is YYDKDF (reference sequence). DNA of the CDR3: TGTGCCACCAGCGGGGACAGCCTGGATTCACCCCTCCACTTT. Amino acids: CATSGDSLDSPLHF.

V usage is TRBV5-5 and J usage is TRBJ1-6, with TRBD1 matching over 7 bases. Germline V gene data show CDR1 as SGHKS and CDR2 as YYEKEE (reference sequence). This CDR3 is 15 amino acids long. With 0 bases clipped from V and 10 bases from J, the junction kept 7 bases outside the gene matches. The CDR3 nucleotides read TGTGCCAGCAGCTTGGAAGAGGGGGCAAGGTCACCCCTCCACTTT. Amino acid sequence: CASSLEEGARSPLHF.

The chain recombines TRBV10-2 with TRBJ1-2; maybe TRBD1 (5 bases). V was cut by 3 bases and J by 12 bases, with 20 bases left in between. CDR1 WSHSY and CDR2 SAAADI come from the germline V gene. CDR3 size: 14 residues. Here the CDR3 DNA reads TGCGCCAGCAGTGAATTTACGGGGCCGGCGGGACACACCTTC. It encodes CASSEFTGPAGHTF.

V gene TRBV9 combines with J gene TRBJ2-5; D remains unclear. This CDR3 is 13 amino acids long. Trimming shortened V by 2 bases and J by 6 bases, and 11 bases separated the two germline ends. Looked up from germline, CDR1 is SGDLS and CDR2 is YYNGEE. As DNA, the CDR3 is TGTGCCAGCAGCGTCCCAGGTTCTCAGACCCAGTACTTC. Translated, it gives CASSVPGSQTQYF.

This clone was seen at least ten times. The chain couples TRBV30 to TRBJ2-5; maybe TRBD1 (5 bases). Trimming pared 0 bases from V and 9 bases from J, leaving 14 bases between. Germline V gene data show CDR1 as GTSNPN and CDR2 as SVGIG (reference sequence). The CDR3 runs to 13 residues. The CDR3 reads CAWSVRDPQAQYF. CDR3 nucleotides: TGTGCCTGGAGTGTACGAGACCCACAGGCCCAGTACTTC.

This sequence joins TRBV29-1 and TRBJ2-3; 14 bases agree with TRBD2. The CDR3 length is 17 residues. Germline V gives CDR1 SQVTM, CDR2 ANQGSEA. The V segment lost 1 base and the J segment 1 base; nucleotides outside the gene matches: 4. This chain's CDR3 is CSVEGTSGGFGTDTQYF. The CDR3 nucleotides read TGCAGCGTTGAAGGGACTAGCGGGGGGTTTGGCACAGATACGCAGTATTTT.

CDR3 bases: TGTGCCAGCAGTCTCACAGGGGCAGATACGCAGTATTTT. This codes for CASSLTGADTQYF. The gene calls are TRBV25-1 and TRBJ2-3, with 7 bases fitting TRBD1. J lost 4 bases, V lost 5 bases, and 3 bases had no gene match. CDR1 is MGHDK and CDR2 is SYGVNS in the germline V gene. CDR3 size: 13 residues.

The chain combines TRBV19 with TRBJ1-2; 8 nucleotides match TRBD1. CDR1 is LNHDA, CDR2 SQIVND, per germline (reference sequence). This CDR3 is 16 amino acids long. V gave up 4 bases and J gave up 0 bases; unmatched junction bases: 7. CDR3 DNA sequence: TGTGCCAGTAGTAGCGGACAGGGATCGACTAACTATGGCTACACCTTC. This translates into CASSSGQGSTNYGYTF.

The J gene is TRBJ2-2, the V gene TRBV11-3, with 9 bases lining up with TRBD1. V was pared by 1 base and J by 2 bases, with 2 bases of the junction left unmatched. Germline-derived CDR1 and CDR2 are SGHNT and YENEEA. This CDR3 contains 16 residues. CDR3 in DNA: TGTGCCAGCAGCTTAGCGGGACAGGGAAACACCGGGGAGCTGTTTTTT. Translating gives CASSLAGQGNTGELFF.

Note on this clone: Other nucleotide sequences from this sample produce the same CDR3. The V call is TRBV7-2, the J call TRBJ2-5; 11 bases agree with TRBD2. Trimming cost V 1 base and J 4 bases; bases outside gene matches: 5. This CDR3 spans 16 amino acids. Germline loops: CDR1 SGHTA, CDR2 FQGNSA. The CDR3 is CASSLGETSGVETQYF. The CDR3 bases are TGTGCCAGCAGCTTAGGGGAGACTAGCGGGGTAGAGACCCAGTACTTC.

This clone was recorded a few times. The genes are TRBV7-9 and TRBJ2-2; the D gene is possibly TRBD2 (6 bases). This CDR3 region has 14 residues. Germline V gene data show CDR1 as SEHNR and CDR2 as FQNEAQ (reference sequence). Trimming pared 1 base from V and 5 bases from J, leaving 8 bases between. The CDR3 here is CASSLGGETGELFF. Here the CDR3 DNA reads TGTGCCAGCAGCTTAGGCGGGGAAACCGGGGAGCTGTTTTTT.

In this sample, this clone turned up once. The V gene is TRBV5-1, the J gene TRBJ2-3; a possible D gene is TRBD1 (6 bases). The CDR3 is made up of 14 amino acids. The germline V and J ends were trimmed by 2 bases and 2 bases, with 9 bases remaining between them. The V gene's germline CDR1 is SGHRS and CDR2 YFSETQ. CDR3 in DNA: TGCGCCAGCAGCTTCACAGGGTTCACAGATACGCAGTATTTT. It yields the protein CASSFTGFTDTQYF.

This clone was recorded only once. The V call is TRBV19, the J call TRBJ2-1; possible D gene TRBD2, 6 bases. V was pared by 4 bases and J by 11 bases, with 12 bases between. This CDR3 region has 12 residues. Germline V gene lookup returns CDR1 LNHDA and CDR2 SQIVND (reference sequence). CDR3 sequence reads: CASSNRGTQQFF. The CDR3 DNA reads TGTGCCAGTAGTAACCGCGGGACTCAGCAGTTCTTC.

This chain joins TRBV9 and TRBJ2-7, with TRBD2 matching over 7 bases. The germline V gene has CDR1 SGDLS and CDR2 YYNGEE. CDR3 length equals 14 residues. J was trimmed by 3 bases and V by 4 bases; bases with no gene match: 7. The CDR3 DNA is TGTGCCAGCAGCCCCCCCACTAGCGTCTACGAGCAGTACTTC. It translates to CASSPPTSVYEQYF.

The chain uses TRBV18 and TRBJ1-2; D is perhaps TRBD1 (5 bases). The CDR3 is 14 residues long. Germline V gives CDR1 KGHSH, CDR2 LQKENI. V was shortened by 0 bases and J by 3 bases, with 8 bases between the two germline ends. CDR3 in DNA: TGTGCCAGCTCACCACCGGGCAGGGACTATGGCTACACCTTC. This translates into CASSPPGRDYGYTF.

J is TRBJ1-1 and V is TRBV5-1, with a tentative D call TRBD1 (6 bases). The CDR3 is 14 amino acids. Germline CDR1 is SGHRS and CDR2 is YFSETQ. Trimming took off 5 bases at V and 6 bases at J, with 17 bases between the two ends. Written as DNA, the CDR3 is TGCGCCAGCAGGGATACAGGGCTGGTAGCTGAAGCTTTCTTT. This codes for CASRDTGLVAEAFF.

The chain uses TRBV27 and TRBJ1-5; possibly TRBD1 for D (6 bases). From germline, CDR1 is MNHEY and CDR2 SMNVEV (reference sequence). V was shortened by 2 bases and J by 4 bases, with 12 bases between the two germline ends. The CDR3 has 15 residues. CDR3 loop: CASSLRGAGNQPQHF. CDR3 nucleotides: TGTGCCAGCAGTTTACGGGGGGCCGGGAATCAGCCCCAGCATTTT.

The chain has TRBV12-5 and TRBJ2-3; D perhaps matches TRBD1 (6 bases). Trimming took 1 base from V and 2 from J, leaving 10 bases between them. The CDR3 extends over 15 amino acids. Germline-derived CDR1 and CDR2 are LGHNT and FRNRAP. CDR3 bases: TGTGCTAGTGGTTTGGGGGACACCCACACAGATACGCAGTATTTT. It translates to CASGLGDTHTDTQYF. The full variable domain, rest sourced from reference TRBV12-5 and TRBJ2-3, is DARVTQTPRHKVTEMGQEVTMRCQPILGHNTVFWYRQTMMQGLELLAYFRNRAPLDDSGMPKDRFSAEMPDATLATLKIQPSEPRDSAVYFCASGLGDTHTDTQYFGPGTRLTVL.

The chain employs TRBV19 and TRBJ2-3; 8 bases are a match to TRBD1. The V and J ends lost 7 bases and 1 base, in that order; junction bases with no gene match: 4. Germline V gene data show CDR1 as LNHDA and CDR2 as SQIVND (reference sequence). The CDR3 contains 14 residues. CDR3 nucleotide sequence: TGTGCCAGTATGGACAGGGACGGCACAGATACGCAGTATTTT. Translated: CASMDRDGTDTQYF.

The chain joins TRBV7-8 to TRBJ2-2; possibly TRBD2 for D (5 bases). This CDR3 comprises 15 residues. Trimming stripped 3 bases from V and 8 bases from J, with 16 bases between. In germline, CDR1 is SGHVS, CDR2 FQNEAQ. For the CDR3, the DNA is TGTGCCAGCAGCTTGTCGGAAGCCCAGCGGGGGGAGCTGTTTTTT. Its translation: CASSLSEAQRGELFF.

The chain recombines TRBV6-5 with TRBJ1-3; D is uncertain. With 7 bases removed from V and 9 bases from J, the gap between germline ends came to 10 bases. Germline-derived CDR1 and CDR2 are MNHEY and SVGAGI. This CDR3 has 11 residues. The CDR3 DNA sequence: TGTGCCAGCAAACGATCCAGCACCATATATTTT. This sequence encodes CASKRSSTIYF.

The CDR3 protein is CASSFREDQPQHF. As DNA, the CDR3 is TGTGCCAGCAGTTTTCGGGAGGATCAGCCCCAGCATTTT. This rearrangement joins TRBV12-3 or TRBV12-4 to TRBJ1-5; D not resolved. This CDR3 has 13 amino acids. V was trimmed by 3 bases and J by 5 bases, leaving 8 bases between them.

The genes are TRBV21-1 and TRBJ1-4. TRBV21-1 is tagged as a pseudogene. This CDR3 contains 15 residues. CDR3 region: CASSSLGRARGKLFF. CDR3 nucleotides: TGTGCCAGCAGCTCCCTGGGGAGGGCGAGGGGAAAACTGTTTTTT.

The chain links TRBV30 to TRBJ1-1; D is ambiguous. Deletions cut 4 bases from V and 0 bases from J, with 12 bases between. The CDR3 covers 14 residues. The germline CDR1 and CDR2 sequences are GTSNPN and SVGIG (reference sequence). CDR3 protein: CAWKEDKLNTEAFF. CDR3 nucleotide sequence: TGTGCCTGGAAGGAAGACAAGCTGAACACTGAAGCTTTCTTT.

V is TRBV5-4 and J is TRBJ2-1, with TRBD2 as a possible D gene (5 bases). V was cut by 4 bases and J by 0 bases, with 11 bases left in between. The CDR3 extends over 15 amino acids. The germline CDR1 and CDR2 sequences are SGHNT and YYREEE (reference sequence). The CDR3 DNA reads TGTGCCAGCAGCCGACGGACTTCCTCCTACAATGAGCAGTTCTTC. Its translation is CASSRRTSSYNEQFF.

The CDR3 DNA reads as TGTGCCAGCTCACCGGCAGAGACCCAGTACTTC. This encodes CASSPAETQYF. The V call is TRBV18, the J call TRBJ2-5; D is undetermined. V was cut by 3 bases and J by 4 bases, with 3 bases left in between. The CDR3 covers 11 residues. CDR1 and CDR2 (germline): KGHSH, LQKENI.

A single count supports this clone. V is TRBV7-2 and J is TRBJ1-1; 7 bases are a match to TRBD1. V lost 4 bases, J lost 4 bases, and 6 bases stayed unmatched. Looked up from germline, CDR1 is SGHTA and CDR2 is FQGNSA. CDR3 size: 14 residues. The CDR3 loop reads CASSSDRVRTEAFF. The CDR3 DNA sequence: TGTGCCAGCAGCTCAGACAGGGTGCGCACTGAAGCTTTCTTT.

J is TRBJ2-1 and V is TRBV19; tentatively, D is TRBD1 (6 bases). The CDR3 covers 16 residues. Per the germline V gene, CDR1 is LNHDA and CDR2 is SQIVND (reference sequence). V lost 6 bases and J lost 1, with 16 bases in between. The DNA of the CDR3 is TGTGCCAGTAGCTTACAGGGTGTTGGGTCCTACAATGAGCAGTTCTTC. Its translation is CASSLQGVGSYNEQFF.

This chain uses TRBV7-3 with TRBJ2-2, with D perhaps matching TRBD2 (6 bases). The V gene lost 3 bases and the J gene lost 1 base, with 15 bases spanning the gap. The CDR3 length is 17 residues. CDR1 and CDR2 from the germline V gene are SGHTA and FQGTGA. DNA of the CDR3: TGTGCCAGCAGCTTCAGCGCGGGACTTCTGAACACCGGGGAGCTGTTTTTT. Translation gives CASSFSAGLLNTGELFF.